The rows below give T cell receptor beta chains drawn from one sample of a study of blood T cells in healthy people across ages. TCRdb ran MiXCR on the 5' RACE reads and lists one entry per CDR3 protein. The table lists around 1.5 million distinct CDR3 sequences, roughly 60% of them singletons. The material sequenced was blood. These TCRs come from a man aged 18-30 years in good health. CDR3s include the opening cysteine and the closing phenylalanine or tryptophan. D genes are given only for firm matches. Expanded clones are given a class, and other clones once, few, many or no size at all.

clone size	D gene	CDR3 length	J gene	V gene	CDR3 protein	CDR3 DNA
.	TRBD2	14	TRBJ2-7	TRBV14	CASSLGLAGLEQYF	TGTGCCAGCAGCCTGGGACTAGCGGGACTCGAGCAGTACTTC
.	.	12	TRBJ2-4	TRBV19	CASSMTKNIQYF	TGTGCCAGTAGTATGACAAAAAACATTCAGTACTTC
.	.	13	TRBJ1-1	TRBV27	CASSLFSDTEAFF	TGTGCCAGCAGTTTATTTAGCGACACTGAAGCTTTCTTT
.	.	15	TRBJ2-3	TRBV2	CASSGILAAGDTQYF	TGTGCCAGCAGTGGAATCTTAGCGGCAGGCGATACGCAGTATTTT
few	.	15	TRBJ1-5	TRBV20-1	CSASLGENSNQPQHF	TGCAGTGCTAGTTTGGGGGAAAATAGCAATCAGCCCCAGCATTTT
.	.	15	TRBJ1-2	TRBV9	CASSVDPGRNYGYTF	TGTGCCAGCAGCGTAGATCCAGGGCGAAACTATGGCTACACCTTC
.	.	15	TRBJ2-5	TRBV21-1	CASSKVQGRGETQYF	TGTGCCAGCAGCAAGGTGCAGGGACGAGGAGAGACCCAGTACTTC
.	TRBD1	13	TRBJ1-6	TRBV20-1	CSAIGTEYSPLHF	TGCAGTGCTATCGGGACAGAATATTCGCCCCTCCACTTT
many	.	12	TRBJ2-5	TRBV15	CATSRVRETQYF	TGTGCCACCAGCAGAGTCCGCGAGACCCAGTACTTC
.	.	15	TRBJ1-1	TRBV5-1	CASSFKRARAAEAFF	TGCGCCAGCAGCTTTAAAAGAGCTCGGGCGGCTGAAGCTTTCTTT
.	.	17	TRBJ1-2	TRBV4-1	CASSQDGGDLSSYGYTF	TGCGCCAGCAGCCAAGATGGAGGGGATTTAAGCAGCTATGGCTACACCTTC
.	.	15	TRBJ2-7	TRBV21-1	CAASPPGQGFYEQYF	TGTGCCGCCTCGCCCCCTGGACAGGGATTCTACGAGCAGTACTTC
.	.	11	TRBJ2-4	TRBV6-2/TRBV6-3	CASPAGSIQYF	TGTGCCAGCCCCGCCGGGTCCATTCAGTACTTC
.	.	16	TRBJ2-1	TRBV6-2/TRBV6-3	CASRPSRSSSYNEQFF	TGTGCCAGCAGACCATCAAGGTCCAGCTCCTACAATGAGCAGTTCTTC
few	.	14	TRBJ1-2	TRBV12-3/TRBV12-4	CASNRRGQKRGYTF	TGTGCCAGCAACCGACGTGGGCAGAAACGCGGCTACACCTTC
.	.	16	TRBJ2-5	TRBV12-3/TRBV12-4	CASRLQGTRHIGTQYF	TGTGCCAGCAGATTACAGGGGACTCGGCACATAGGGACCCAGTACTTC
.	.	14	TRBJ2-1	TRBV29-1	CSVEGRGNYNEQFF	TGCAGCGTTGAAGGCAGGGGCAACTACAATGAGCAGTTCTTC
.	TRBD1	17	TRBJ2-5	TRBV18	CASSRIVPGQGINEQYF	TGTGCCAGCTCACGCATTGTCCCGGGACAGGGGATCAATGAGCAGTACTTC
.	.	13	TRBJ1-2	TRBV6-5	CASTQGSGGGYTF	TGTGCCAGCACACAGGGCTCCGGTGGGGGCTACACCTTC